These 21 T cell receptor beta chains originate from one sample sequenced in a study of Ad26.COV2.S vaccination and SARS-CoV-2 variants (dated by TCRdb to the early 2020s). The meaning of the sample's treatment or condition label: about 20 received Ad26.COV2.S at low or high dose, single or two shots; about 5 received placebo; per-sample allocation not given. For vaccine and placebo recipients, repertoires were sequenced using samples collected on day 63 after the first injection. Libraries were prepared through the immunoSEQ multiplex PCR assay. Here the immuneACCESS table is served through TCRdb, limited to in-frame sequences with V and J called. Missing clones are a known gap in these copies; in checked studies unresolved V genes cover under half, and the rest lacks a known reason. The sample table holds about 400,000 clones, of which approximately 87% were seen once. Of the sample, roughly 4% is held by the ten largest clones.

The sample here was peripheral blood, taken in a trial of Ad26.COV2.S vaccine versus placebo. All receptors derive from a person between 18 and 65 years old who received the Ad26.COV2.S COVID-19 vaccine or a placebo.

The chain links TRBV27 to TRBJ2-7; 9 positions match TRBD1. There are 14 residues in the CDR3. J gave up 2 bases and V 5 bases, and 4 bases lay outside the gene matches. CDR1 and CDR2 from the germline V gene are MNHEY and SMNVEV (reference sequence). The DNA for the CDR3 is TGTGCCAGCAGTCAAAGGACAGGGGCCTACGAGCAGTACTTC. Its protein is CASSQRTGAYEQYF.

V is TRBV11-3 and J is TRBJ1-1; unclear D gene. The CDR3 consists of 16 residues. Germline CDR1 is SGHNT and CDR2 is YENEEA. The V end was cut by 4 bases, the J end by 5 bases, with 20 bases between. The CDR3 spells CASSSPQWMAGTEAFF. The CDR3 DNA reads TGTGCCAGCAGCTCGCCCCAATGGATGGCCGGGACTGAAGCTTTCTTT.

The V gene is TRBV15, the J gene TRBJ2-6; TRBD1 matches 7 bases. CDR3 size: 18 residues. The trim removed 5 bases at V and 0 bases at J, leaving 10 bases unmatched. Germline V gene lookup returns CDR1 LNHNV and CDR2 YYDKDF (reference sequence). In DNA, the CDR3 is TGTGCCACCAGCCAGACACGGGACAGAAGCTCTGGGGCCAACGTCCTGACTTTC. Protein product: CATSQTRDRSSGANVLTF.

The rearrangement uses TRBV28 and TRBJ2-2; perhaps D is TRBD1 or TRBD2 (5 bases each). CDR3 length: 14 amino acids. V was trimmed by 9 bases and J by 4 bases, leaving 15 bases between them. Per germline, CDR1 MDHEN and CDR2 SYDVKM. The CDR3 coding sequence is TGTGCCAGTTATGAGGGGTTCCCCACCGGGGAGCTGTTTTTT. Protein sequence: CASYEGFPTGELFF. The full variable domain, completed using reference TRBV28 and TRBJ2-2, is DVKVTQSSRYLVKRTGEKVFLECVQDMDHENMFWYRQDPGLGLRLIYFSYDVKMKEKGDIPEGYSVSREKKERFSLILESASTNQTSMYLCASYEGFPTGELFFGEGSRLTVL.

This chain uses TRBV5-1 with TRBJ2-2; TRBD2 agrees at 12 bases. V lost 0 bases, J lost 3 bases, and 3 bases stayed unmatched. The CDR3 is 17 residues long. The V gene's germline CDR1 is SGHRS and CDR2 YFSETQ. CDR3 residues: CASSLETSGGHTGELFF. For the CDR3, the DNA is TGCGCCAGCAGCTTGGAAACTAGCGGGGGGCACACCGGGGAGCTGTTTTTT.

V is TRBV30 and J is TRBJ1-6; D not resolved. Germline lookup yields CDR1 GTSNPN and CDR2 SVGIG (reference sequence). V lost 1 base and J lost 0, with 19 bases in between. The CDR3 covers 19 residues. CDR3 protein: CAWSAGSATPSSYNSPLHF. The DNA for the CDR3 is TGTGCCTGGAGTGCGGGCAGCGCAACCCCGAGCTCCTATAATTCACCCCTCCACTTT.

This chain uses TRBV7-9 with TRBJ2-7, with a possible D match to TRBD1 (6 bases). Germline loops: CDR1 SEHNR, CDR2 FQNEAQ (reference sequence). The CDR3 spans 14 residues. V was shortened by 8 bases and J by 5 bases, with 19 bases between the two germline ends. The CDR3 region has the DNA TGTGCCAGCGAAAAGCCGGGCAGGGGTCACGAGCAGTACTTC. Residues: CASEKPGRGHEQYF.

The chain employs TRBV7-8 and TRBJ2-3; D uncertain. The CDR3 has 12 amino acids. CDR1 and CDR2 (germline): SGHVS, FQNEAQ. Trimming took 5 bases from V and 3 from J, leaving 6 bases between them. The CDR3 DNA reads TGTGCCAGCAGCCCTTGGACAGATACGCAGTATTTT. Its translation is CASSPWTDTQYF.

The J gene is TRBJ2-1, the V gene TRBV5-4, with TRBD1 matching over 7 bases. The V gene's germline CDR1 is SGHNT and CDR2 YYREEE (reference sequence). V shed 4 bases and J 5 bases; nucleotides not matched to a gene: 9. The CDR3 has 15 amino acids. DNA for the CDR3: TGTGCCAGCAGCACAAACAGGGGAGTTGACAATGAGCAGTTCTTC. Its translation: CASSTNRGVDNEQFF.

The chain combines TRBV27 with TRBJ1-1, with TRBD1 as a possible D gene (5 bases). This CDR3 has 13 residues. Germline V CDR1 and CDR2: MNHEY, SMNVEV (reference sequence). V was trimmed by 0 bases and J by 7 bases, leaving 9 bases between them. This CDR3 reads CASSLSRDGEAFF. The CDR3 nucleotides are TGTGCCAGCAGTTTATCGAGGGACGGTGAAGCTTTCTTT.

To note about this clone: A junction boundary mismatches the germline segment, possibly from a read error. V gene TRBV7-3 combines with J gene TRBJ2-1; D perhaps matches TRBD2 (6 bases). This CDR3 comprises 13 residues. The V gene's germline CDR1 is SGHTA and CDR2 FQGTGA. The CDR3 is CASSLTRRGSQVF. The CDR3 coding sequence is TGTGCCAGCAGCTTAACGCGACGGGGGTCCCAGGTCTTC.

V is TRBV7-9 and J is TRBJ2-1; D is undetermined. The germline V gene has CDR1 SEHNR and CDR2 FQNEAQ (reference sequence). The CDR3 contains 11 residues. The V and J ends lost 4 bases and 10 bases respectively, with 8 bases between them. The CDR3 protein is CASSWTREQFF. The CDR3, as DNA: TGTGCCAGCAGCTGGACCCGGGAGCAGTTCTTC.

J is TRBJ2-7 and V is TRBV25-1; D is possibly TRBD2 (5 bases). V lost 0 bases and J lost 0, with 12 bases in between. Germline CDR1 reads MGHDK; CDR2 reads SYGVNS. The CDR3 consists of 16 residues. The CDR3 DNA follows: TGTGCCAGCAGTGAATACCGGGGTACCAGCTCCTACGAGCAGTACTTC. Its protein product is CASSEYRGTSSYEQYF.

The chain uses TRBV6-5 and TRBJ1-5; maybe TRBD1 (5 bases). The V end lost 5 bases, the J end lost 5 bases, and 13 bases lay between the germline ends. Germline CDR1 MNHEY, CDR2 SVGAGI. The CDR3 sequence is 14 residues long. The CDR3, as DNA: TGTGCCAGCAGTCCTCAGGGTATTGATCAGCCCCAGCATTTT. Residues: CASSPQGIDQPQHF.

This sequence joins TRBV19 and TRBJ2-6; possibly TRBD1 for D (7 bases). CDR3 length: 19 residues. V dropped 0 bases and J dropped 0 bases, with 15 bases sitting between them. Germline V gives CDR1 LNHDA, CDR2 SQIVND (reference sequence). CDR3 loop: CASSIDRRGQISGANVLTF. The DNA of the CDR3 is TGTGCCAGTAGTATAGATCGGCGGGGACAGATCTCTGGGGCCAACGTCCTGACTTTC.

The rearrangement uses TRBV6-5 and TRBJ2-7, with a tentative D call TRBD1 (6 bases). This CDR3 comprises 15 residues. The germline V gene has CDR1 MNHEY and CDR2 SVGAGI. V lost 6 bases and J lost 5, with 20 bases in between. This chain's CDR3 is CASRITGYSPHEQYF. The CDR3 DNA reads TGTGCCAGCAGAATAACAGGGTACTCTCCCCACGAGCAGTACTTC.

V and J are TRBV15 and TRBJ2-3; D unclear. The CDR3 spans 14 residues. V dropped 5 bases and J dropped 7 bases, with 16 bases sitting between them. CDR1 and CDR2 from the germline V gene are LNHNV and YYDKDF (reference sequence). This chain's CDR3 is CATSAGSTAHTQYF. The CDR3 region has the DNA TGTGCCACCAGCGCTGGGTCCACCGCCCATACGCAGTATTTT.

This sequence joins TRBV3-1 (or the pseudogene TRBV3-2) and TRBJ1-2, with D possibly being TRBD1 (5 bases). Trimming shortened V by 0 bases and J by 3 bases, and 14 bases separated the two germline ends. Germline CDR1 reads LGHDT; CDR2 reads YNNKEL (reference sequence). The CDR3 length is 16 residues. The CDR3 bases are TGTGCCAGCAGCCAAGAGGGACGGCCACTGGACTATGGCTACACCTTC. It encodes CASSQEGRPLDYGYTF.

V is TRBV6-5 and J is TRBJ1-2; D not resolved. The V end was cut by 2 bases, the J end by 6 bases, with 16 bases between. CDR1 and CDR2 from the germline V gene are MNHEY and SVGAGI. This CDR3 contains 15 residues. CDR3 residues: CASSYTLSGVDGYTF. DNA of the CDR3: TGTGCCAGCAGTTACACTCTTTCAGGCGTCGATGGCTACACCTTC.

This chain uses TRBV9 with TRBJ1-6; D is undetermined. Trimming shortened V by 6 bases and J by 1 base, and 8 bases separated the two germline ends. This CDR3 has 14 amino acids. Looked up from germline, CDR1 is SGDLS and CDR2 is YYNGEE. The DNA for the CDR3 is TGTGCCAGCAACGAGGCTTCCTATAATTCACCCCTCCACTTT. Its protein product is CASNEASYNSPLHF.

The V call is TRBV7-9, the J call TRBJ2-2; perhaps TRBD1 as D (5 bases). This CDR3 region has 17 residues. CDR1 is SEHNR, CDR2 FQNEAQ, per germline (reference sequence). V lost 7 bases to trimming and J lost 1 base, with 19 bases between them. The CDR3 nucleotides are TGTGCCAGCAACTACGCACCAGGGAAGGAGAACACCGGGGAGCTGTTTTTT. Its protein product is CASNYAPGKENTGELFF.